This T cell receptor beta chain stems from a study of technical replicates of blood from a few donors. The CDR3 loop spans 14 amino acids. Looked up from germline, CDR1 is SNHLY and CDR2 is FYNNEI. The ends lost 5 bases at V and 5 bases at J; junction bases unmatched: 7. Measured with immunoSEQ multiplex PCR; TCRdb has only the in-frame clones, and not every one. The sample has about 56,000 clones; 90% to 95% are singletons. This chain uses TRBV2 with TRBJ2-3; 7 nucleotides agree with TRBD1. The sample taken for sequencing was PBMCs. The source of this sequence is a human donor in good health. Some clones in this sample may be carry-over from other donors' samples. CDR3 DNA sequence: TGTGCCAGCAGTAGGGACAGACGGGGAGATACGCAGTATTTT. This encodes CASSRDRRGDTQYF. The whole variable domain, remainder taken from reference TRBV2 and TRBJ2-3, is EPEVTQTPSHQVTQMGQEVILRCVPISNHLYFYWYRQILGQKVEFLVSFYNNEISEKSEIFDDQFSVERPDGSNFTLKIRSTKLEDSAMYFCASSRDRRGDTQYFGPGTRLTVL.